The clone carrying this T cell receptor (beta chain) was observed a few times. Assay: immunoSEQ multiplex PCR; the TCRdb copy retains only in-frame clones and omits some. The sample includes a few hundred thousand clones, approximately 86% of them seen just once. This record belongs to a study of blood T cell repertoires in COVID-19. About the study: The analysed material was cDNA or gDNA that came from T cells, B-cell-depleted T cells, or PBMCs.

The CDR3 extends over 13 amino acids. Germline V gene lookup returns CDR1 SGHRS and CDR2 YFSETQ. With 5 bases removed from V and 4 bases from J, the gap between germline ends came to 12 bases. Participant-reported clinical history was the basis for cohort assignment. The source is a young woman who had recovered from COVID-19. This chain connects TRBV5-1 to TRBJ1-1; possibly TRBD1 for D (6 bases). The sample was PBMCs or T cells enriched from blood (not recorded which). The CDR3 nucleotides are TGCGCCAGCAGGGCTCAGGGGATCACTGAAGCTTTCTTT. This codes for CASRAQGITEAFF. The whole variable domain, remainder taken from reference TRBV5-1 and TRBJ1-1, is KAGVTQTPRYLIKTRGQQVTLSCSPISGHRSVSWYQQTPGQGLQFLFEYFSETQRNKGNFPGRFSGRQFSNSRSEMNVSTLELGDSALYLCASRAQGITEAFFGQGTRLTVV.